This T cell receptor beta chain was documented in a study of T cells in localized non-small cell lung cancer (dated by TCRdb to the early 2020s). At the level of the whole study: The study examined T cell repertoires in approximately 240 patients with early-stage NSCLC and compared tumors with uninvolved tumor-adjacent lungs. The mean age of the NSCLC patients was 50 to 85 years, with 120 to 150 men and around 99 women. The cohort consisted of a few hundred treatment-naive NSCLC patients whose localized lung tumors had been resected.

CDR1 and CDR2 are read off the germline V gene as SGHRS and YFSETQ. V ends up 6 bases short and J 6 bases short, with an unmatched junction base count of 8. From cysteine to phenylalanine, the CDR3 is 14 amino acids long. The DNA shown is the 42-base CDR3, in frame from base 1. Points the paper makes about the study in general: Longer overall survival was associated with higher T cell density in blood, whereas shorter survival was associated with higher clonality in adjacent lung. A median of about 50 of the top 100 tumor clones turned up in the paired uninvolved adjacent lung, and approximately 30 of those clones also ranked among the top 100 of that same adjacent lung. Because multi-region tumor sequencing was not performed, intratumor heterogeneity could not be ruled out. Because the study design was exploratory, TCR variables were selected using unadjusted p-values without false-discovery rate correction. Uninvolved tumor-adjacent lung showed the highest T cell clonality, higher than tumor, which suggests more focused antigenic responses in the adjacent lung.

At diagnosis, peripheral blood, uninvolved tumor-adjacent lung and tumor were collected and were preserved as a mix of fresh-frozen and FFPE material. For TCR repertoire profiling, the blood samples were analyzed as peripheral blood mononuclear cells. TCR beta CDR3 regions were sequenced from DNA using the immunoSEQ Assay. In the source study's methods: To compute T cell density, TCR beta template counts were normalized to usable DNA, which was estimated by amplifying housekeeping genes. Using the preseqR package, richness was estimated by extrapolating to 120,000 templates for tissue samples and 400,000 templates for PBMC samples. Clonality was defined by subtracting Pielou's evenness from one. To identify tissue-enriched TCRs, differential abundance testing was run on productive amino-acid clonotypes with a minimum total count of 5 and an alpha of 0.1. The Jaccard Index and the Morisita Overlap Index were used to quantify repertoire overlap between compartments. TCR beta CDR3s were clustered by GLIPH together with public tetramer-defined viral CDR3s, and at least three viral sequences plus V-gene enrichment were required for viral motifs. TCRdb mirrors the immuneACCESS table, restricted to in-frame sequences. Some clones are absent from its copies; in checked studies, under half trace to an unresolved V gene, and the reason for the others is unknown. Clone size and the V and J calls come from that table; the DNA yielded D and trimming. Within this sample are 20,000 or so clones, with roughly 80% of them counted one time only. The top ten hold 4.5% to 5.5% of the sample.

Of note for this clone: Its target antigen remains unknown. No base quality values were provided; no much bigger clone lies one nucleotide off.

The receptor's source is a man aged 40 to 70 with stage I lung adenocarcinoma. Rearrangement joined TRBV5-1 to TRBJ2-1, and 8 bases in between align with TRBD1. Sequenced here: peripheral blood, sampled before any cancer treatment. The DNA sequence is as follows: TGCGCCAGCATGGGGGGACAGGTCGGCAATGAGCAGTTCTTC. This codes for CASMGGQVGNEQFF.